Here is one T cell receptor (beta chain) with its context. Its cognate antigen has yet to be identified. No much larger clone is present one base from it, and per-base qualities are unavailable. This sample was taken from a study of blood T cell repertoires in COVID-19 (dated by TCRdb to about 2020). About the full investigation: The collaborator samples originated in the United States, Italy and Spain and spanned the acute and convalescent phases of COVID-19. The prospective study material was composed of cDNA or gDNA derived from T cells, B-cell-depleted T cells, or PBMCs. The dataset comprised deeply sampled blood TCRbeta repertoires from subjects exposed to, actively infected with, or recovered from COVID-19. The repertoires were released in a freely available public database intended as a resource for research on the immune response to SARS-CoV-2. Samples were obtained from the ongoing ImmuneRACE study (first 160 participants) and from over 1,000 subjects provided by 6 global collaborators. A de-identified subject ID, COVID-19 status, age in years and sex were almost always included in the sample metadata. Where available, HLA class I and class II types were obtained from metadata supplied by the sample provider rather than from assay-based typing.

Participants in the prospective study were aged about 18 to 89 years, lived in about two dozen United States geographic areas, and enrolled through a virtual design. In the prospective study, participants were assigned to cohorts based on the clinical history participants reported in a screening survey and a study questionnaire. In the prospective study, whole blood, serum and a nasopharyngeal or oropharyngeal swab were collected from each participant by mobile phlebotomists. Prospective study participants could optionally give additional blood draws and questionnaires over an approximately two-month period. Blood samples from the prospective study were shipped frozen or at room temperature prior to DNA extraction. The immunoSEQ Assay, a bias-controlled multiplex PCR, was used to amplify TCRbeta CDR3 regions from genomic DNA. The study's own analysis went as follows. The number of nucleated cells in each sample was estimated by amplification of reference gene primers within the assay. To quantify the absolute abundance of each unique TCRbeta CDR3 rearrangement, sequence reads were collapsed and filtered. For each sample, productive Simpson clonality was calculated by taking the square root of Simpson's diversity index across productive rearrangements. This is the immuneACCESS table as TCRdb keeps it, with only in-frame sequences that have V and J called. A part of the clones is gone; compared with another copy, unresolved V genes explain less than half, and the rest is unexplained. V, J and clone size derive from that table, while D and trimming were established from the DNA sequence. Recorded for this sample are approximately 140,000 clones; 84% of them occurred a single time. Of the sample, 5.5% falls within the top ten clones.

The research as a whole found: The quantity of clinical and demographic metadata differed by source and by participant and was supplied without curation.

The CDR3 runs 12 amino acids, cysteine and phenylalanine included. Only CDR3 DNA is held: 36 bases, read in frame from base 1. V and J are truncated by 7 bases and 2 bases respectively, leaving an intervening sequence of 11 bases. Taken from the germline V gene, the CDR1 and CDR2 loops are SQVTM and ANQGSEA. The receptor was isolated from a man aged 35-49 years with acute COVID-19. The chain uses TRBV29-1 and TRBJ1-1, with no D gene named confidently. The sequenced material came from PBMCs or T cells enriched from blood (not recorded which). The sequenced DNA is TGCAGCGCCCGACGGGTAAACACTGAAGCTTTCTTT. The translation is CSARRVNTEAFF.